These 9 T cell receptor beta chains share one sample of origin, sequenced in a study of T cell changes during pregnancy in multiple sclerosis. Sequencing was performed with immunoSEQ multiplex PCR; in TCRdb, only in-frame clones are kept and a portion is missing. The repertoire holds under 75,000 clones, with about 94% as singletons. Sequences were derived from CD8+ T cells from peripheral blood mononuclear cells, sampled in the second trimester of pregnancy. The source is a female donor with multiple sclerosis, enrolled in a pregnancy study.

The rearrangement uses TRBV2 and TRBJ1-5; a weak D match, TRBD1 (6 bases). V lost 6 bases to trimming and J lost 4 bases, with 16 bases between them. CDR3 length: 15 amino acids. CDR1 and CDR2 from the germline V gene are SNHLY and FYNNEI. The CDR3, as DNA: TGTGCCAGCAGAGTTGCAGGGGAGGGTAATCAGCCCCAGCATTTT. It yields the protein CASRVAGEGNQPQHF.

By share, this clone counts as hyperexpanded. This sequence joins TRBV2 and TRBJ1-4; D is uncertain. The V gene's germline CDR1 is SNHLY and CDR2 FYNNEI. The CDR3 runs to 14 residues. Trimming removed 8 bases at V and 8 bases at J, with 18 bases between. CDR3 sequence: CASWVGFGNEKLFF. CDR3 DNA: TGTGCCAGCTGGGTCGGGTTCGGTAACGAAAAACTGTTTTTT. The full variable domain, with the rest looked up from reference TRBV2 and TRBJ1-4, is EPEVTQTPSHQVTQMGQEVILRCVPISNHLYFYWYRQILGQKVEFLVSFYNNEISEKSEIFDDQFSVERPDGSNFTLKIRSTKLEDSAMYFCASWVGFGNEKLFFGSGTQLSVL.

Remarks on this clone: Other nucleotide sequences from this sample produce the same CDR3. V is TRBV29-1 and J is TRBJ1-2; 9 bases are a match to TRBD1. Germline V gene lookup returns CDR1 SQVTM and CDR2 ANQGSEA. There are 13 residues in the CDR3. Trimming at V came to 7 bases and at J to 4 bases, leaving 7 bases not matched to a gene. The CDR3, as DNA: TGCAGCGCCCCGGGACAGGGTGTCTATGGCTACACCTTC. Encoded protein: CSAPGQGVYGYTF. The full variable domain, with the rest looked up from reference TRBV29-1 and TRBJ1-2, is SAVISQKPSRDICQRGTSLTIQCQVDSQVTMMFWYRQQPGQSLTLIATANQGSEATYESGFVIDKFPISRPNLTFSTLTVSNMSPEDSSIYLCSAPGQGVYGYTFGSGTRLTVV.

The CDR3 reads CATRGQQKINEQFF. The CDR3 DNA reads as TGTGCCACCCGGGGACAGCAAAAAATCAATGAGCAGTTCTTC. The chain combines TRBV6-1 with TRBJ2-1, with 7 bases lining up with TRBD1. V lost 10 bases, J lost 6 bases, and 12 bases stayed unmatched. CDR3 length: 14 residues. The V gene's germline CDR1 is MNHNS and CDR2 SASEGT.

DNA for the CDR3: TGTGCCAGCAGCTCGGGAAACTACGAGCAGTACTTC. Translating gives CASSSGNYEQYF. The chain employs TRBV7-8 and TRBJ2-7, with D possibly TRBD2 on 5 matching bases. This CDR3 contains 12 residues. CDR1 and CDR2 from the germline V gene are SGHVS and FQNEAQ. V shed 4 bases and J shed 3 bases, with 7 bases lying between them.

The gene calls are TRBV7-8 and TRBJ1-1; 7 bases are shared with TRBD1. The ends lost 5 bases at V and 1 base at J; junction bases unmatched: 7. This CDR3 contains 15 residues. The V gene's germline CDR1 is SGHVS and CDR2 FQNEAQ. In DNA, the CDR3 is TGTGCCAGCAGCCCCGACAGGGCCTCGAACACTGAAGCTTTCTTT. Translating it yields CASSPDRASNTEAFF.

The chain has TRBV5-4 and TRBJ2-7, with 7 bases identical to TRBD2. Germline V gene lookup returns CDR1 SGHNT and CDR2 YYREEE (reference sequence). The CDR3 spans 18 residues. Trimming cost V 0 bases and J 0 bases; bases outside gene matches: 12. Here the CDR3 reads CASSLGGTAGVFSYEQYF. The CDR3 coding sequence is TGTGCCAGCAGCTTGGGGGGGACGGCGGGGGTCTTCTCCTACGAGCAGTACTTC.

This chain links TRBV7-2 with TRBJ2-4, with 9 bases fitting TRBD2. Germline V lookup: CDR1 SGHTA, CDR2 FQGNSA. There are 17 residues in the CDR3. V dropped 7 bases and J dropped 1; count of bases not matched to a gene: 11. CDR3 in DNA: TGTGCCAGCACTTTAGCGGGAGTGAGGGGGGCCAAAAACATTCAGTACTTC. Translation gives CASTLAGVRGAKNIQYF.

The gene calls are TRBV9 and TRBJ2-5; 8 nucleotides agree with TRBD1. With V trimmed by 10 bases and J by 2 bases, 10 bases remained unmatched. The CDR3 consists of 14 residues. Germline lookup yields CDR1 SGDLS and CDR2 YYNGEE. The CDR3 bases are TGTGCCTCTACAGGGGGTGGTCCTCAAGAGACCCAGTACTTC. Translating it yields CASTGGGPQETQYF.